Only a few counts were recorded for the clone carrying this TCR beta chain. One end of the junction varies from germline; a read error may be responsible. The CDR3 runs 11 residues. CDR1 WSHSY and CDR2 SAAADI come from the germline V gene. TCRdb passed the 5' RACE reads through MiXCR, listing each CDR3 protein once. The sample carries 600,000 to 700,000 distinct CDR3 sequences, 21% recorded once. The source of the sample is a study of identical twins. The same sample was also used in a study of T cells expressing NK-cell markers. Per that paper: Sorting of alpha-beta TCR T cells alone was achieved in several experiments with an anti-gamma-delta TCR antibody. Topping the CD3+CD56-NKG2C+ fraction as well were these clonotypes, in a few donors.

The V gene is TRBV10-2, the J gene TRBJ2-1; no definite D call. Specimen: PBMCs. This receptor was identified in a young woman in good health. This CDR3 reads CASSSPRITLF. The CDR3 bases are TGCGCCAGCAGTTCACCTAGGATCACGCTCTTC.